The present T cell receptor (beta chain) was sequenced within a study of T cells in Graves' hyperthyroidism and ophthalmopathy. Study overall: Any treatment followed the collection of peripheral blood at initial diagnosis.

Patients aged 18 to 65 had newly diagnosed hyperthyroidism lasting under 2 months. Diagnosis rested on symptoms, serum thyroxine and TRAb, thyroid ultrasound, and orbital computed tomography. What was amplified from RNA transcripts were TCR beta CDR3 regions. The TCR CDR3 was amplified in a first-round RT-PCR using the HTBI primer set. Using its own MiXCR run on the multiplex PCR reads, TCRdb lists one record per CDR3 protein. The sample yields 700,000 to 950,000 distinct CDR3 sequences, roughly a third seen once. This clonotype appeared many times. The V and J ends lost 1 base and 3 bases respectively, with 9 bases between them. The germline V gene encodes CDR1 SGHVS and CDR2 FQNEAQ. This CDR3 is 14 amino acids long.

The sample consisted of blood. The TCR comes from a woman aged 40 to 55 with Graves' hyperthyroidism. The genes are TRBV7-8 and TRBJ2-5; D remains unclear. The CDR3 nucleotides are TGTGCCAGCAGCTTAGAGCACGTCGAAGAGACCCAGTACTTC. Encoded protein: CASSLEHVEETQYF.